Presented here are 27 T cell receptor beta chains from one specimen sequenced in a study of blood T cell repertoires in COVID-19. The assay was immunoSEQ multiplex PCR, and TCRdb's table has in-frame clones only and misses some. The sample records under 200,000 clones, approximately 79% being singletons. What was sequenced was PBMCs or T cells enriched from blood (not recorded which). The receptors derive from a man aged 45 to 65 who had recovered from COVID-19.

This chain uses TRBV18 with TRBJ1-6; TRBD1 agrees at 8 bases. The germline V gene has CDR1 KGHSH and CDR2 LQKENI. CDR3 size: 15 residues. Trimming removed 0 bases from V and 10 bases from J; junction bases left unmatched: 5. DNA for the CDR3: TGTGCCAGCTCACCACCTCAGGGGGCTGAGTCACCCCTCCACTTT. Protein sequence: CASSPPQGAESPLHF.

For the CDR3, the DNA is TGTGCCAGTAGTATAGCTGGAGGGTTCGGCTACACCTTC. This codes for CASSIAGGFGYTF. The chain is built from TRBV19 and TRBJ1-2; D remains unclear. Germline V gene lookup returns CDR1 LNHDA and CDR2 SQIVND (reference sequence). V was pared by 1 base and J by 8 bases, with 11 bases between. CDR3 length equals 13 residues.

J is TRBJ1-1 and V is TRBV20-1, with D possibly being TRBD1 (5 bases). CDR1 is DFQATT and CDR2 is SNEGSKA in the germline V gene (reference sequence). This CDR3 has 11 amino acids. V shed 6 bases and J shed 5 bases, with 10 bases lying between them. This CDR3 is CSAPSGTEAFF. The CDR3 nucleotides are TGCAGTGCCCCTTCAGGGACTGAAGCTTTCTTT.

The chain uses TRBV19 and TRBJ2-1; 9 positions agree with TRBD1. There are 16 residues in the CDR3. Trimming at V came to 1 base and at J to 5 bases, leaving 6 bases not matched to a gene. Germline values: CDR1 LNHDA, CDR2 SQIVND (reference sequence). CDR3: CASSIAPGTGHNEQFF. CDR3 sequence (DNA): TGTGCCAGTAGTATAGCCCCCGGGACAGGGCACAATGAGCAGTTCTTC.

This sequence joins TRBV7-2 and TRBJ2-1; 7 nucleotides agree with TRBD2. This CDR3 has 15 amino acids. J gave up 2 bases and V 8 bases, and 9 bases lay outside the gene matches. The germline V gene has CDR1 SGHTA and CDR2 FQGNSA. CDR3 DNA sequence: TGTGCCAGCCGGCGCGGGGGTACGGCCTACAATGAGCAGTTCTTC. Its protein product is CASRRGGTAYNEQFF.

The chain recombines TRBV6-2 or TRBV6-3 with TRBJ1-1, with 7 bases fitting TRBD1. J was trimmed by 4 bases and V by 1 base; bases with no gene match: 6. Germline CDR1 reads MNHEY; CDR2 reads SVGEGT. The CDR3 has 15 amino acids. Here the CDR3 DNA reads TGTGCCAGCAGTTACTACAGGGGTGGAAGCACTGAAGCTTTCTTT. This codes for CASSYYRGGSTEAFF.

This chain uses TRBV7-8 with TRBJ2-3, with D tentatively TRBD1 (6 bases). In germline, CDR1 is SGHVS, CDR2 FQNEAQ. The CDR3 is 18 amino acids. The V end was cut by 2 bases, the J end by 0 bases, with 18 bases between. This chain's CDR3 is CASSLRARGQRSTDTQYF. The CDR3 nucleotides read TGTGCCAGCAGCTTACGGGCTCGAGGACAGCGAAGCACAGATACGCAGTATTTT.

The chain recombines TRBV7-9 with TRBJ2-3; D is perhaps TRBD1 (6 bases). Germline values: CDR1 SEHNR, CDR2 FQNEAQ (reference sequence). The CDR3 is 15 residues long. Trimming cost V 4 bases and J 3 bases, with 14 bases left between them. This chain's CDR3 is CASSSAYRATDTQYF. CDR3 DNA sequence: TGTGCCAGCAGCTCAGCCTACAGGGCTACAGATACGCAGTATTTT.

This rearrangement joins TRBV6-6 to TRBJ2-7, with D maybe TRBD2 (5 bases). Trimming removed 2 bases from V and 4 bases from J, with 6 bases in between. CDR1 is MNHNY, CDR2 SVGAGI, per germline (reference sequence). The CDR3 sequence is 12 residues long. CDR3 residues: CASSYEGYEQYF. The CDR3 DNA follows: TGTGCCAGCAGTTACGAGGGATACGAGCAGTACTTC.

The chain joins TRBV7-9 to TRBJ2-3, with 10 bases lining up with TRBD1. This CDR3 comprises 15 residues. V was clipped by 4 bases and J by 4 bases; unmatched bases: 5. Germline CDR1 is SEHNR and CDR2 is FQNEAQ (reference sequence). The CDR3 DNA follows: TGTGCCAGCAGCTCGGGACAGGGGAAGGCAGATACGCAGTATTTT. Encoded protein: CASSSGQGKADTQYF.

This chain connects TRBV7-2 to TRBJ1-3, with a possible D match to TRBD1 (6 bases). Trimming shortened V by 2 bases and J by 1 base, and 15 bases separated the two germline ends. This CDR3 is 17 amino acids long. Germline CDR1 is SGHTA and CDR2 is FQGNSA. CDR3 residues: CASSLYSGGASGNTIYF. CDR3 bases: TGTGCCAGCAGCTTATATTCCGGGGGGGCTTCTGGAAACACCATATATTTT.

CDR3: CASSWAGGKNEQFF. The CDR3 bases are TGTGCCAGCAGTTGGGCGGGGGGGAAAAATGAGCAGTTCTTC. This chain joins TRBV27 and TRBJ2-1; the match to TRBD2 covers 9 bases. V lost 4 bases to trimming and J lost 7 bases; unmatched junction nucleotides: 5. The CDR3 covers 14 residues. Germline V gene lookup returns CDR1 MNHEY and CDR2 SMNVEV (reference sequence).

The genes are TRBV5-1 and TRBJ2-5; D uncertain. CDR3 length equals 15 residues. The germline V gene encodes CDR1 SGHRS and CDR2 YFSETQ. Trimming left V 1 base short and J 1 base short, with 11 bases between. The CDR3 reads CASSLFGESQETQYF. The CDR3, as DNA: TGCGCCAGCAGCTTGTTCGGAGAATCCCAAGAGACCCAGTACTTC.

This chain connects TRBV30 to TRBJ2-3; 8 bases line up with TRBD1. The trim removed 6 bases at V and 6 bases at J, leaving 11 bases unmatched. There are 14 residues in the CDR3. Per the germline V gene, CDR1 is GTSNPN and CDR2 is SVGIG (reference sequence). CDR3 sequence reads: CACLVRGRTDTQYF. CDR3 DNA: TGTGCCTGCCTTGTCAGGGGGCGAACTGATACGCAGTATTTT.

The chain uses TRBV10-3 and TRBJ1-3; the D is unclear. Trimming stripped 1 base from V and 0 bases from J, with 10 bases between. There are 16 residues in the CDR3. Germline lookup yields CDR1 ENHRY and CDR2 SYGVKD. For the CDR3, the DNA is TGTGCCATCAGTGAGTTACGACTGAGCTCTGGAAACACCATATATTTT. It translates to CAISELRLSSGNTIYF.

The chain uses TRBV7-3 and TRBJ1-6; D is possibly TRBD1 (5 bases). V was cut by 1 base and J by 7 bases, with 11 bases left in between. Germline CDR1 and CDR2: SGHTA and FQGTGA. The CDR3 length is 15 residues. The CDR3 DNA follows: TGTGCCAGCAGCTTAAGCCAGGGTCACAATTCACCCCTCCACTTT. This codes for CASSLSQGHNSPLHF.

CDR3 in amino acids: CASSQSPLRGEETQYF. CDR3 coding DNA: TGTGCCAGCAGCCAAAGCCCCCTTCGGGGGGAGGAGACCCAGTACTTC. The genes are TRBV4-2 and TRBJ2-5, with 7 bases that match TRBD2. The CDR3 is 16 residues long. Germline V gives CDR1 LGHNA, CDR2 YNFKEQ. Unmatched junction bases numbered 11, after V lost 2 bases and J lost 5 bases.

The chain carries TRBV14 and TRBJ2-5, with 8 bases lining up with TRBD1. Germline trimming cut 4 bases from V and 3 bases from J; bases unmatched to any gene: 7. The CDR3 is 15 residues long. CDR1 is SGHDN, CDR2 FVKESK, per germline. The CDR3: CASSPMGQAKETQYF. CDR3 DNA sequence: TGTGCCAGCAGCCCGATGGGACAGGCAAAAGAGACCCAGTACTTC.

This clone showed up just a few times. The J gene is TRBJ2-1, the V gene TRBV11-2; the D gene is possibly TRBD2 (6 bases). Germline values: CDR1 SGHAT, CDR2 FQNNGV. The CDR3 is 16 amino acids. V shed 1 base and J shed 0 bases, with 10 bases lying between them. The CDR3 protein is CASSLVRGSSYNEQFF. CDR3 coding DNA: TGTGCCAGCAGCTTAGTTCGGGGGAGCTCCTACAATGAGCAGTTCTTC.

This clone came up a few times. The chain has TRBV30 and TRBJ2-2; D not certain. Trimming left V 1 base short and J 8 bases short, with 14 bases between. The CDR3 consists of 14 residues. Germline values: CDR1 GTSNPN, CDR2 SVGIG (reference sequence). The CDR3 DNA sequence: TGTGCCTGGAGTGAGCGCAGTCCCTGGGGGGAGCTGTTTTTT. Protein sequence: CAWSERSPWGELFF.

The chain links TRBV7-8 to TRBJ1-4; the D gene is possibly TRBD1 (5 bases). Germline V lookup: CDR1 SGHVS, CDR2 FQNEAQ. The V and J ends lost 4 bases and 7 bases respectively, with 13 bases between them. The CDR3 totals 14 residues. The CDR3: CASSSPGSGEKLFF. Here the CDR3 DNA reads TGTGCCAGCAGCTCACCAGGGTCCGGTGAAAAACTGTTTTTT.

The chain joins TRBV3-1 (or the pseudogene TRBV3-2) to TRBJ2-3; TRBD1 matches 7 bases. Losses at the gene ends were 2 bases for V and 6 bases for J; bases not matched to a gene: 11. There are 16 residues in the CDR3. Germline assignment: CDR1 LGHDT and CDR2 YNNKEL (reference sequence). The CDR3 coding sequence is TGTGCCAGCAGCCAATCGCTAGGGGGCTTATATGATACGCAGTATTTT. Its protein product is CASSQSLGGLYDTQYF.

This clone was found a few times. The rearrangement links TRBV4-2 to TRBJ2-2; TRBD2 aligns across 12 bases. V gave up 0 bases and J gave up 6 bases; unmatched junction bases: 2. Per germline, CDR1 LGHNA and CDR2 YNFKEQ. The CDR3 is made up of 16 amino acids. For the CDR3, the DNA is TGTGCCAGCAGCCAAGATCCTAGCGGGGGGGCCGGGGAGCTGTTTTTT. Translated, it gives CASSQDPSGGAGELFF.

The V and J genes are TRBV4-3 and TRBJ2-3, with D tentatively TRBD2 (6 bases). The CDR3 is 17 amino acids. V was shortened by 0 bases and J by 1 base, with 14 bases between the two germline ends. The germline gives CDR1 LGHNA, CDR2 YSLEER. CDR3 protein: CASSQDPRGDRTDTQYF. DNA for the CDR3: TGCGCCAGCAGCCAAGATCCACGCGGGGATCGCACAGATACGCAGTATTTT.

The CDR3 here is CASSRQPIGGGPGTQYF. CDR3 DNA sequence: TGCGCCAGCAGCCGTCAACCTATTGGGGGGGGGCCGGGTACGCAGTATTTT. The chain recombines TRBV4-1 with TRBJ2-3, with D perhaps TRBD2 (7 bases). The CDR3 sequence is 17 residues long. CDR1 and CDR2 (germline): MGHRA, YSYEKL. Trimming stripped 4 bases from V and 8 bases from J, with 25 bases between.

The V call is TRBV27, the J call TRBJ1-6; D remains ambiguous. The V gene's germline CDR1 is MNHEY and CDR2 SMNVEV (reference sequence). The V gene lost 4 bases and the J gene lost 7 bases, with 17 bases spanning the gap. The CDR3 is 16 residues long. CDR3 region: CASSSPLAGLNSPLHF. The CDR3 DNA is TGTGCCAGCAGTTCGCCGTTGGCAGGACTAAATTCACCCCTCCACTTT.

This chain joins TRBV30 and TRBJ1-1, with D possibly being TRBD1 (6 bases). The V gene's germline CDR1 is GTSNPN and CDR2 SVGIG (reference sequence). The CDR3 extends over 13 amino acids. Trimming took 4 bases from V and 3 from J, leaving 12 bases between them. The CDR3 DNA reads TGTGCCTGGAACTTACAGGGTTACACTGAAGCTTTCTTT. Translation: CAWNLQGYTEAFF.